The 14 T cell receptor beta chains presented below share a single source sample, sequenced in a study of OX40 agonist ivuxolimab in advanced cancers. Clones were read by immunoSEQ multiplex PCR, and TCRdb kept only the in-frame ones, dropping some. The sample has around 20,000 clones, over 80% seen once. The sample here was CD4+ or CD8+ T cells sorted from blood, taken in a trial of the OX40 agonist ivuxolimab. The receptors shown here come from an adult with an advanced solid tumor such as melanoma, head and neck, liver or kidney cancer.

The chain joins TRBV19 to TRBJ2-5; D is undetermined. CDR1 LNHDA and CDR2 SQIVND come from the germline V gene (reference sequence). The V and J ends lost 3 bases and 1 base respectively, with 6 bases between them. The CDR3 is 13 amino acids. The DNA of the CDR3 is TGTGCCAGTAGTATCTGGGGCCAAGAGACCCAGTACTTC. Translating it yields CASSIWGQETQYF.

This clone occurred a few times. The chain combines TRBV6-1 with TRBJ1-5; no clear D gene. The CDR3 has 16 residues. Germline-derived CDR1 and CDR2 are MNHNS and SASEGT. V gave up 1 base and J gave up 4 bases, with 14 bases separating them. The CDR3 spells CASSEGNWVLNQPQHF. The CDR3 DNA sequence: TGTGCCAGCAGTGAAGGGAATTGGGTCCTAAATCAGCCCCAGCATTTT.

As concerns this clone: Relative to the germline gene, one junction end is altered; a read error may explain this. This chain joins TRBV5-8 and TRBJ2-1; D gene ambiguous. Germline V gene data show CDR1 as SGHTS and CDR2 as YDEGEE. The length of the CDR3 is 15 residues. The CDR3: CASSFGILSSNEQFF. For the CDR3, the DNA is TGTGCCAGCAGCTTCGGCATCCTCTCCTCCAATGAGCAGTTCTTC.

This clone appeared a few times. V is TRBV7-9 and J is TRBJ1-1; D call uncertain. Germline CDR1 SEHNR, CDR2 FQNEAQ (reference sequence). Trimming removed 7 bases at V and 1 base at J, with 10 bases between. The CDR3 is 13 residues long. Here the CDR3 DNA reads TGTGCCAGCATCGGCTGGAGGAACACTGAAGCTTTCTTT. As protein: CASIGWRNTEAFF. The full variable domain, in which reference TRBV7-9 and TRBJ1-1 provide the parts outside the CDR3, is DTGVSQNPRHKITKRGQNVTFRCDPISEHNRLYWYRQTLGQGPEFLTYFQNEAQLEKSRLLSDRFSAERPKGSFSTLEIQRTEQGDSAMYLCASIGWRNTEAFFGQGTRLTVV.

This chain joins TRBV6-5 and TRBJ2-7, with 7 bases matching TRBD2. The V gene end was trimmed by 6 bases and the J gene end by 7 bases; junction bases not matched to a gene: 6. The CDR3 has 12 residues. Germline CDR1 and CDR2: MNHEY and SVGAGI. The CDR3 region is CASRPWGGEQYF. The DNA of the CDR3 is TGTGCCAGCAGACCCTGGGGAGGGGAGCAGTACTTC.

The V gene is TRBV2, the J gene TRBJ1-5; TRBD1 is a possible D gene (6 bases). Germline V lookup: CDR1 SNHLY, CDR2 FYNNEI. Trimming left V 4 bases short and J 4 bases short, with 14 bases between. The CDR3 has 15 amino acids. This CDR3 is CASSGSGQLNQPQHF. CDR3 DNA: TGTGCCAGCAGTGGTTCAGGACAGTTAAATCAGCCCCAGCATTTT.

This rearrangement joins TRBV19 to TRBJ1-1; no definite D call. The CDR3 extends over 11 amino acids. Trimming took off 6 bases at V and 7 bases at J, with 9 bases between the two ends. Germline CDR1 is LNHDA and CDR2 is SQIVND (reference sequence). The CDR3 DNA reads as TGTGCCAGTAGGGTGGGCATTGAAGCTTTCTTT. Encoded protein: CASRVGIEAFF.

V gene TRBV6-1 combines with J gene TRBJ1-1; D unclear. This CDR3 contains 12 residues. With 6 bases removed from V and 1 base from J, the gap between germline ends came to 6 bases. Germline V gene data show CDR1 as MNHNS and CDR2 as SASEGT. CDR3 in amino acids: CASRDRNTEAFF. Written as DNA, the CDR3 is TGTGCCAGCAGGGACCGGAACACTGAAGCTTTCTTT.

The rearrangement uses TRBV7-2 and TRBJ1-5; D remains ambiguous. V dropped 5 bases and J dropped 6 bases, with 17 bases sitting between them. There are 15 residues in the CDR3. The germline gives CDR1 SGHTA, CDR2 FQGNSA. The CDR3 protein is CASSLDGRIGQPQHF. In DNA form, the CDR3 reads TGTGCCAGCAGCCTAGACGGGCGAATAGGTCAGCCCCAGCATTTT.

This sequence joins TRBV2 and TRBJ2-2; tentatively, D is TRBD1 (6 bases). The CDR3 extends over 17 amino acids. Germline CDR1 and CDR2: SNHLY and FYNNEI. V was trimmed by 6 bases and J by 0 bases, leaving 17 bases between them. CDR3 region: CASSVPQGLANTGELFF. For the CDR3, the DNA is TGTGCCAGCAGCGTACCCCAGGGGCTTGCGAACACCGGGGAGCTGTTTTTT.

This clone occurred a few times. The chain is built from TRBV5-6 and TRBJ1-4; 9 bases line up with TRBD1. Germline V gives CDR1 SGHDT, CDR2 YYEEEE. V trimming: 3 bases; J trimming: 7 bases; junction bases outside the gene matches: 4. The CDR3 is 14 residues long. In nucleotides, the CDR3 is TGTGCCAGCAGCTCCGGGACAGGGCTTGAAAAACTGTTTTTT. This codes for CASSSGTGLEKLFF.

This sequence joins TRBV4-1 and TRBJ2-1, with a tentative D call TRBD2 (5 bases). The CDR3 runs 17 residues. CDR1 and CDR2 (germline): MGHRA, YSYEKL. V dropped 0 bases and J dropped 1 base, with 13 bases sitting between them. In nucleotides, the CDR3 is TGCGCCAGCAGCCAAGATTTGCGGGCAGCTTCCTACAATGAGCAGTTCTTC. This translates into CASSQDLRAASYNEQFF.

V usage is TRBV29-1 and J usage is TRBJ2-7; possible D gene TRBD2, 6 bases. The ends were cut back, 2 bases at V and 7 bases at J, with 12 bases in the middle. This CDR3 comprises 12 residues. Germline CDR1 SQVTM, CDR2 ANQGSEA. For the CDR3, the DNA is TGCAGCGTTGAATACGGGGGAAGGGAGCAGTACTTC. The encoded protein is CSVEYGGREQYF.

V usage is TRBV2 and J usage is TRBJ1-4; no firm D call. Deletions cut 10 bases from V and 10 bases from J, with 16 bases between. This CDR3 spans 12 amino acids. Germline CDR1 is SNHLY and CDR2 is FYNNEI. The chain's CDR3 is CATEYKGGKLFF. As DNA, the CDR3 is TGTGCCACAGAGTACAAAGGAGGAAAACTGTTTTTT.